This section outlines one TCR beta chain sequence together with its context. Its specificity is not known. The record originates from a study of T cells after yellow fever vaccination. Looking at the study overall: It was SMART-Seq v4 Ultra Low Input that prepared the fractions with low cell numbers.

With 3 bases removed from V and 6 bases from J, the gap between germline ends came to 9 bases. The length of the CDR3 is 13 residues. Each CDR3 protein gets one entry after TCRdb re-called the 5' RACE reads with MiXCR. The table lists 450,000 to 550,000 distinct CDR3 sequences, less than 20% of them singletons, with 14% in the top ten. General study results and limits: A limited proportion of clonotypes was detected within both the CD4 and CD8 compartments. On re-exposure, the response was weaker but peaked faster, at day 5 versus 15.

The TCR sequence derives from a man younger than 45 who received the YFV17D yellow fever vaccine. The starting material was PBMCs, obtained 15 days after the yellow fever booster vaccination. The chain links TRBV12-3 or TRBV12-4 to TRBJ2-1, with D perhaps matching TRBD1 or TRBD2 (5 bases each). The CDR3 sequence is CASSLGEGNEQFF. In nucleotides, the CDR3 is TGTGCCAGCAGTTTGGGGGAAGGCAATGAGCAGTTCTTC.